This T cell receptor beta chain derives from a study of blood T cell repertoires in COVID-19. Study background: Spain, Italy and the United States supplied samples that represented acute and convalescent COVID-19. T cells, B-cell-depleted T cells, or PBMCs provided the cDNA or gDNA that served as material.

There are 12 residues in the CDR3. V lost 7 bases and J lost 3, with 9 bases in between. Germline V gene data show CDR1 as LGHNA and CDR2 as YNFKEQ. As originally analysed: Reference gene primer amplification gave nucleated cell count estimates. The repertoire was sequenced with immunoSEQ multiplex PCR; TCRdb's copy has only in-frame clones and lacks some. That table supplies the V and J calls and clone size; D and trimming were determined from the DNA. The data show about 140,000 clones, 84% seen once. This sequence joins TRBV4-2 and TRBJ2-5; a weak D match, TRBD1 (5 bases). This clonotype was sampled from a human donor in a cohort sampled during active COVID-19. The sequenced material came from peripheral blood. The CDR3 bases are TGTGCCAGCAAAGACAGTAAAGAGACCCAGTACTTC. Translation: CASKDSKETQYF.